The present TCR beta chain was sequenced within a study of T-cell memory formation after mild COVID-19 (dated by TCRdb to 2020 to 2022). Concerning the study at large: TCR sequence clusters from the two donors were found to be largely donor specific. In a couple of donors, T-cell clones that expanded and contracted after mild COVID-19 were tracked by sequencing TCRalpha and TCRbeta repertoires over time. The cohort was made up of two young adult volunteers, one female and one male, who were previously healthy. Findings and caveats that apply to the study as a whole: Contracting CD4+ clones appeared mostly in the CM and EM memory subsets, whereas CD8+ clones were enriched in EMRA. Clones contracting from day 15 to 85 had balanced CD4/CD8 phenotypes, while a second wave expanding from day 15 to 37 was biased towards CD4+. Whether the second-wave clones peaking on day 37 were SARS-CoV-2 specific was not confirmed. Only two mild cases were covered by the study, and larger cohorts that include severe cases with pre-infection samples were considered necessary. Some responding clones were detected in pre-infection memory, suggesting pre-existing cross-reactive memory T cells joined the SARS-CoV-2 response.

TCRdb records Illumina NovaSeq 6000 as the sequencer. Using 5'RACE with constant-segment primers, TCRalpha and TCRbeta cDNA libraries were constructed, with sample barcodes and unique molecular identifiers added in the process. RNA was extracted from every sample with Trizol reagent. Amplification of the libraries took two PCR steps, and the second step added a second sample barcode plus Illumina TruSeq adapters. Sequencing of libraries was performed on an Illumina NovaSeq with 2 x 150 bp paired-end reads. As for the authors' bioinformatics: Demultiplexing of reads and collapsing into UMI-guided consensus sequences were performed with migec v1.2.7. Using mixcr v2.1.11, UMI consensuses were aligned to TRA and TRB V and J templates and then assembled into clonotypes. A clonotype was counted as expanded or contracted only when both edgeR and NoisET called the clonotype significant, with the noise models trained on biological replicates. For edgeR calls, the cutoffs were a false discovery rate-adjusted p below 0.01 and a log2 fold-change threshold of 1. PCA with hierarchical clustering of max-normalized trajectories of the 1000 most abundant clonotypes was used as exploratory dynamics analysis. Separately sequenced CD4+ and CD8+ repertoires were used to assign a CD4 or CD8 phenotype to each responding clone. Using fastp at Q25 and MiXCR, TCRdb reprocessed the public reads and kept productive beta chains. Under each unique CDR3 protein, matching rows form one entry showing the most common genes and DNA. The authors' filters were not applied to this entry. This sample is represented by around 140,000 distinct CDR3 sequences; about 19% of them were singletons. Of the sample, approximately 2.3% falls within the top ten clones.

Measured from the cysteine to the phenylalanine, the CDR3 is 17 residues long. Of the read, only the CDR3 DNA is kept; its 51 bases are in frame from base 1. For CDR1 and CDR2, the germline V gene lists MNHEY and SVGEGT. Trimmed from V: 0 bases; trimmed from J: 7 bases; junction bases lacking a gene match: 11. This clonotype was picked up a small number of times. The antigen it recognizes is unknown. No quality values exist for individual bases; no much larger clone is one base distant. Ficoll-Paque density gradient centrifugation was the method used to isolate PBMCs. This clonotype originated in an adult woman who had mild COVID-19 (a few samples of this study predate the infection). The sample titles of this study are shuffled in the database, so cell type and time point are left out; the donor was told from shared clones. The sequencing input was PBMCs or a T cell subset sorted from them (not recorded which). The chain links TRBV6-2 or TRBV6-3 with TRBJ2-1, and TRBD2 matches 8 of the central bases. The DNA is TGTGCCAGCAGTTACTCACCGTGGCGGGAGGTTGCTAATGAGCAGTTCTTC. The translation is CASSYSPWREVANEQFF.